The entry below describes one T cell receptor beta chain. The entry originates in a study of blood T cell repertoires in COVID-19. Membership in each cohort depended on participant-reported clinical history. The assay was immunoSEQ multiplex PCR, and TCRdb's table has in-frame clones only and misses some. The table includes a few hundred thousand clones, 80% to 90% detected once. The CDR3 runs 15 residues. Germline V CDR1 and CDR2: MDHEN, SYDVKM. Trimming cost V 6 bases and J 0 bases, with 15 bases left between them. The sequencing sample was made of PBMCs or T cells enriched from blood (not recorded which). The chain joins TRBV28 to TRBJ2-7, with D perhaps matching TRBD2 (6 bases). The receptor comes from a woman between 18 and 29 years old who had recovered from COVID-19. For the CDR3, the DNA is TGTGCCAGCAGACCGGCCGTCGGGGGCTCCTACGAGCAGTACTTC. This translates into CASRPAVGGSYEQYF.